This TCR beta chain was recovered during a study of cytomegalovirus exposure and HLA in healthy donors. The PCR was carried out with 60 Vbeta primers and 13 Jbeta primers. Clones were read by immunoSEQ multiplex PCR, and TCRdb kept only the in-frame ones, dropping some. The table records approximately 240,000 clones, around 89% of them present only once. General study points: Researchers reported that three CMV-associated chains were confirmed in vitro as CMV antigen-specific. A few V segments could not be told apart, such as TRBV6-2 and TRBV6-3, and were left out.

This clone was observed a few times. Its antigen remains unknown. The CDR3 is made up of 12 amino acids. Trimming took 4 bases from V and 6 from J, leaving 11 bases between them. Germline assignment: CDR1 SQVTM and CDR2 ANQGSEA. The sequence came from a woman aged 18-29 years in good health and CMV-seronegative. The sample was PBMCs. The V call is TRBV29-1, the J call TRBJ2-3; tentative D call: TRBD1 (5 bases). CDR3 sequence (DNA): TGCAGCGTTGGAGCAGGGTGGGATACGCAGTATTTT. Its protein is CSVGAGWDTQYF.